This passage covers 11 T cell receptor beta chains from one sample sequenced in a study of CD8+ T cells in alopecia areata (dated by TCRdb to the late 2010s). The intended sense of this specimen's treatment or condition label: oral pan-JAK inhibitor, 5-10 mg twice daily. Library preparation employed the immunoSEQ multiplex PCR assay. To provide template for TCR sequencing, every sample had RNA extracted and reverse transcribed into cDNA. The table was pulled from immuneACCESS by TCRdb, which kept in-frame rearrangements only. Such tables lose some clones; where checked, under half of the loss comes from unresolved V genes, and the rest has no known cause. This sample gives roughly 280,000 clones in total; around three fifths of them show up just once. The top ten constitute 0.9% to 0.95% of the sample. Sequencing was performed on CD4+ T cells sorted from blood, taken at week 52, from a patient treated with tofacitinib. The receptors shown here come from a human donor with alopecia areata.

CDR3 sequence reads: CAWSLLETQYF. CDR3 DNA: TGTGCCTGGAGTTTACTGGAGACCCAGTACTTC. The V gene is TRBV30, the J gene TRBJ2-5; D is undetermined. Per the germline V gene, CDR1 is GTSNPN and CDR2 is SVGIG (reference sequence). Trimming pared 2 bases from V and 5 bases from J, leaving 6 bases between. The CDR3 covers 11 residues.

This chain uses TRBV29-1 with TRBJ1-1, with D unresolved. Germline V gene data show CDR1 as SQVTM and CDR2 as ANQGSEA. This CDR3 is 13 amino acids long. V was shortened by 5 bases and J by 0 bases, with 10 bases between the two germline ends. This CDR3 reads CSVNAAMNTEAFF. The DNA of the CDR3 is TGCAGCGTTAACGCAGCCATGAACACTGAAGCTTTCTTT.

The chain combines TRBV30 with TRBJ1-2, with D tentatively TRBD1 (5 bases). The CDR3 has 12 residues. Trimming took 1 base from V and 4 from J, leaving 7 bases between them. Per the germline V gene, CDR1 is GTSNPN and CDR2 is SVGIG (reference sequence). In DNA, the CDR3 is TGTGCCTGGAGTGAGGGGAGCTATGGCTACACCTTC. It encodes CAWSEGSYGYTF. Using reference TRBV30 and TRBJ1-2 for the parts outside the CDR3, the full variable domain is SQTIHQWPATLVQPVGSPLSLECTVEGTSNPNLYWYRQAAGRGLQLLFYSVGIGQISSEVPQNLSASRPQDRQFILSSKKLLLSDSGFYLCAWSEGSYGYTFGSGTRLTVV.

The CDR3 nucleotides are TGTGCCAGCAGTGAAAGGGGGTCAGATACGCAGTATTTT. Protein sequence: CASSERGSDTQYF. The rearrangement links TRBV2 to TRBJ2-3, with TRBD1 as a possible D gene (6 bases). The CDR3 covers 13 residues. Germline CDR1 and CDR2: SNHLY and FYNNEI. V was pared by 2 bases and J by 4 bases, with 7 bases between.

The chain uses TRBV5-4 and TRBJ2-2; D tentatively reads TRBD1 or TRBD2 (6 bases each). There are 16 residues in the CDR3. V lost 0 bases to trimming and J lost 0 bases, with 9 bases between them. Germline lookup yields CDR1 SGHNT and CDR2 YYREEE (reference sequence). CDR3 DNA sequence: TGTGCCAGCAGCTTGGTCGGGGGCGCGAACACCGGGGAGCTGTTTTTT. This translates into CASSLVGGANTGELFF.

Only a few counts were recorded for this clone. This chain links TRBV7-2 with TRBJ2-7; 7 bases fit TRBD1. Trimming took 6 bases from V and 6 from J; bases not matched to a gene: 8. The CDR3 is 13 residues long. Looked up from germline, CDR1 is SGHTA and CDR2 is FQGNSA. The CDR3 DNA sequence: TGTGCCAGCAGAAATACAGGGGTCGTCGAGCAGTACTTC. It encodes CASRNTGVVEQYF. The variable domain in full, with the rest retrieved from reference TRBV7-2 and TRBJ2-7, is GAGVSQSPSNKVTEKGKDVELRCDPISGHTALYWYRQSLGQGLEFLIYFQGNSAPDKSGLPSDRFSAERTGGSVSTLTIQRTQQEDSAVYLCASRNTGVVEQYFGPGTRLTVT.

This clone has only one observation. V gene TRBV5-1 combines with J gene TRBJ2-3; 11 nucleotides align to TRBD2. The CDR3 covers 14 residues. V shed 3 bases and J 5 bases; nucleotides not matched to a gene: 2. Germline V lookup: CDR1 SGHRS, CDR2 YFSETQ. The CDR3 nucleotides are TGCGCCAGCAGCTGGGGGACTAGCGGAGATACGCAGTATTTT. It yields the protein CASSWGTSGDTQYF.

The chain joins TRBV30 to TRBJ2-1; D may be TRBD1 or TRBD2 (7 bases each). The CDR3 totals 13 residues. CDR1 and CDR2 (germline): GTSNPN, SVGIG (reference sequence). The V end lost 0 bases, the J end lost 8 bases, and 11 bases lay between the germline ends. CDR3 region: CAWSVPGGDEQFF. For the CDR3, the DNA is TGTGCCTGGAGTGTACCAGGGGGGGATGAGCAGTTCTTC.

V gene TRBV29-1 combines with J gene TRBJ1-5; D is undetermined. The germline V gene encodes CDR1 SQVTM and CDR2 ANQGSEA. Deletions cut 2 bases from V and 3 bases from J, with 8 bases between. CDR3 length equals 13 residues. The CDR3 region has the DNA TGCAGCGTTGAACTGGCGGCCAATCAGCCCCAGCATTTT. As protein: CSVELAANQPQHF.

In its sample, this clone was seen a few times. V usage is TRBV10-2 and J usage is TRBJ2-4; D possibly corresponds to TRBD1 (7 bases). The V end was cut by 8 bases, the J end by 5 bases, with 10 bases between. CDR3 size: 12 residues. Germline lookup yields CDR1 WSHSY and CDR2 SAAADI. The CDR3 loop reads CASAGQQNIQYF. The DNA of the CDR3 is TGCGCCAGCGCGGGACAGCAAAACATTCAGTACTTC.

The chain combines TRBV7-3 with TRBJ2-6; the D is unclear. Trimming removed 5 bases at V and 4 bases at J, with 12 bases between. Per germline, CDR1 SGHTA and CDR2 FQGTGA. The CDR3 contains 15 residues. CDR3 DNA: TGTGCCAGCAGCCCAAATACTGGGGGGGCCAACGTCCTGACTTTC. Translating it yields CASSPNTGGANVLTF.